This TCR beta chain was captured in a study of T-cell reconstitution after alpha-beta-depleted transplantation in children. Study-wide results and caveats: There were reportedly several hundred expanded graft clones from which alpha-beta T cells came about two months after transplant. Some patients' high day-60 TCRbeta diversity was attributed to recipient cells surviving conditioning. At the one-year point after transplant, T-cell counts and TCRbeta diversity were found to come mostly from T cells that had been newly produced.

Concerning this clonotype itself: Its antigen is still unknown.

The CDR3 sequence is 11 residues long. Germline assignment: CDR1 LGHDT and CDR2 YNNKEL (reference sequence). Trimming took 11 bases from V and 8 from J, leaving 15 bases between them. Unique molecular identifiers were used in preparing the TCRbeta library. TCRdb re-analysed the PCR reads in MiXCR, keeping a single row per CDR3 protein. The repertoire holds over 85,000 distinct CDR3 sequences, about 8% seen once, with 15% to 20% in the top ten. The chain recombines TRBV3-1 with TRBJ1-1; no clear D gene. The sample here was PBMCs, taken before TCRalphabeta/CD19-depleted stem cell transplant. This clonotype was obtained from a boy younger than 10 with acute lymphoblastic leukemia, due to receive a stem cell transplant. The CDR3 loop reads CASTQYGEAFF. The DNA for the CDR3 is TGTGCCTCCACCCAATACGGGGAAGCTTTCTTT.